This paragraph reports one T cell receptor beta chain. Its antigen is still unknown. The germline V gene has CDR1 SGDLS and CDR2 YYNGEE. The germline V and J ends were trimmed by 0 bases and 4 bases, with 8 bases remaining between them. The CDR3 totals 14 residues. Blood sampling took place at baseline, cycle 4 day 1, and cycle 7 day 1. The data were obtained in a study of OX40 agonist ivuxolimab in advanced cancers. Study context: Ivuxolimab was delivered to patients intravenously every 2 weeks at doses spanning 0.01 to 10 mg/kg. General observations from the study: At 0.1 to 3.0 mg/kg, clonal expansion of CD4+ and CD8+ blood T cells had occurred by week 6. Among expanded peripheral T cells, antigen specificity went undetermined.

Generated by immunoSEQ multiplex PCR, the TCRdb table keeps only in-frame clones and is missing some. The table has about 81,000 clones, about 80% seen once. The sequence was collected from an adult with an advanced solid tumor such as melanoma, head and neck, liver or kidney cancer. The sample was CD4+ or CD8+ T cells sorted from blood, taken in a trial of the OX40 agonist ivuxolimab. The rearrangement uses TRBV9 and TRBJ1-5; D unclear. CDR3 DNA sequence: TGTGCCAGCAGCGTAGGCGGGATTAATCAGCCCCAGCATTTT. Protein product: CASSVGGINQPQHF.